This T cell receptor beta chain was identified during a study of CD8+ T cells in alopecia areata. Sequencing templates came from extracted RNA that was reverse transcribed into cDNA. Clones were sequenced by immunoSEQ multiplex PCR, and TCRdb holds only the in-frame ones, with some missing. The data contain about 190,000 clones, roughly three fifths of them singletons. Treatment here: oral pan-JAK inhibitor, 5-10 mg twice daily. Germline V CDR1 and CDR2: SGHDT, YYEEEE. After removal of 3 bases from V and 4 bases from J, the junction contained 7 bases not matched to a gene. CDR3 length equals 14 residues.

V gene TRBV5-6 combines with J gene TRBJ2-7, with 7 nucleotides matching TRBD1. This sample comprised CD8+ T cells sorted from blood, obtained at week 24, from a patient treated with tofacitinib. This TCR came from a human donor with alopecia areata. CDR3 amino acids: CASSSGTDEYEQYF. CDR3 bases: TGTGCCAGCAGCTCGGGGACAGATGAATACGAGCAGTACTTC.